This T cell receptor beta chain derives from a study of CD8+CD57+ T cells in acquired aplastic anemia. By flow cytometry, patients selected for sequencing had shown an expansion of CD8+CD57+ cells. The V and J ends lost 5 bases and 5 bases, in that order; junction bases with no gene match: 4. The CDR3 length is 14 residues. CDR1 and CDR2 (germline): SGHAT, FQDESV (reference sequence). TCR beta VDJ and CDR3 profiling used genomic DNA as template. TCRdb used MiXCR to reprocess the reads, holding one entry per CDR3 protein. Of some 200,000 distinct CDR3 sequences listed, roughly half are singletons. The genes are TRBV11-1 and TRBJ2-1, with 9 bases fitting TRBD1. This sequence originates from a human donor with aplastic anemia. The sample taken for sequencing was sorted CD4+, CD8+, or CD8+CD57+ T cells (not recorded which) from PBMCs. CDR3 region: CASSPTGGHNEQFF. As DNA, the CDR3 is TGTGCCAGCAGCCCGACAGGGGGTCACAATGAGCAGTTCTTC.